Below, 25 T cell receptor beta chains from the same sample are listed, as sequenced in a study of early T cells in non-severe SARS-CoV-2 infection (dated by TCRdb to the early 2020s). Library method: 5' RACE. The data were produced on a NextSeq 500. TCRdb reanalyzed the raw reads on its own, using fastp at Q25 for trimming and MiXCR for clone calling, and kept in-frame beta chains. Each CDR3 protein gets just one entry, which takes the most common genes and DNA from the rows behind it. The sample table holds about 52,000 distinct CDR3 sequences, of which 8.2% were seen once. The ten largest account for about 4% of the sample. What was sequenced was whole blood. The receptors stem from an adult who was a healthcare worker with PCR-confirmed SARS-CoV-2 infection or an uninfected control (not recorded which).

The DNA of the CDR3 is TGTGCCATCAGAGTTAGAACCGAGGGGGAGCAGTACTTC. It is translated as CAIRVRTEGEQYF. J is TRBJ2-7 and V is TRBV10-3; the D call may be TRBD1 or TRBD2 (5 bases each). V lost 6 bases and J 7 bases, leaving 16 bases between the germline ends. The germline V gene has CDR1 ENHRY and CDR2 SYGVKD. The CDR3 is made up of 13 amino acids.

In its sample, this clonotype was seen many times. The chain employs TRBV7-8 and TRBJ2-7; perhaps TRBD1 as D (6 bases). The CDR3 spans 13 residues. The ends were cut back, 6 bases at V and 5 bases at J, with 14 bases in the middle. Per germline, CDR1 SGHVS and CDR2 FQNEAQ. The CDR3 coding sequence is TGTGCCAGCAGTCGACAGGCCGGCCACGAGCAGTACTTC. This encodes CASSRQAGHEQYF.

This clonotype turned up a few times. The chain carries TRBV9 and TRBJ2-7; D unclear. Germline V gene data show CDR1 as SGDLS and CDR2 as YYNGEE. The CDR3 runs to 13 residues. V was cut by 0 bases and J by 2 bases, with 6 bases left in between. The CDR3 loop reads CASSVGYTYEQYF. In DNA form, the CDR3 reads TGTGCCAGCAGCGTAGGGTACACCTACGAGCAGTACTTC. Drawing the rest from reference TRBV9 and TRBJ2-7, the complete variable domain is DSGVTQTPKHLITATGQRVTLRCSPRSGDLSVYWYQQSLDQGLQFLIQYYNGEERAKGNILERFSAQQFPDLHSELNLSSLELGDSALYFCASSVGYTYEQYFGPGTRLTVT.

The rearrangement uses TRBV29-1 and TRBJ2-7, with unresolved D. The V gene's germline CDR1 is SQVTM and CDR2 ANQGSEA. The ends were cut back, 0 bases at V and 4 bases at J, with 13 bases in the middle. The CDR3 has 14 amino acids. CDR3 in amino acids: CSVEDRGSSYEQYF. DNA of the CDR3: TGCAGCGTTGAAGATCGAGGAAGTTCGTACGAGCAGTACTTC.

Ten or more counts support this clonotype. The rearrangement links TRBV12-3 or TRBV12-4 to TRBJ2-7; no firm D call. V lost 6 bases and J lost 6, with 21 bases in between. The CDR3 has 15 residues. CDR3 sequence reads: CASSRLVGSITEQYF. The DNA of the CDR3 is TGTGCCAGCAGCCGCTTAGTCGGAAGCATTACCGAGCAGTACTTC.

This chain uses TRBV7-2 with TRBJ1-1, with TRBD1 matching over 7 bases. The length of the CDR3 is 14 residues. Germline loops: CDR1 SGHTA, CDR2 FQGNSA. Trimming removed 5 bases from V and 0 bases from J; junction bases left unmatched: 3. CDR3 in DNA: TGTGCCAGCAGCAAACAGGGGTTGAACACTGAAGCTTTCTTT. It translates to CASSKQGLNTEAFF.

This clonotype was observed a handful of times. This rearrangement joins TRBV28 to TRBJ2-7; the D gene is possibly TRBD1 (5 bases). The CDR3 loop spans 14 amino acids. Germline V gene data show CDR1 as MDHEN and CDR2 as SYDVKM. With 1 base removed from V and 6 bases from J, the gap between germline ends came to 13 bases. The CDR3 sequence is CASSLSGKGVEQYF. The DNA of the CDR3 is TGTGCCAGCAGTTTATCAGGGAAGGGTGTCGAGCAGTACTTC.

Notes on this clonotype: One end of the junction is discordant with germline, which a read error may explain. CDR3 region: CTSSPRTGANTEAFF. CDR3 bases: TGTACCAGCAGCCCCAGGACAGGCGCGAACACTGAAGCTTTCTTT. The V and J genes are TRBV7-6 and TRBJ1-1, with 7 positions matching TRBD1. Looked up from germline, CDR1 is SGHVS and CDR2 is FNYEAQ. CDR3 length: 15 residues.

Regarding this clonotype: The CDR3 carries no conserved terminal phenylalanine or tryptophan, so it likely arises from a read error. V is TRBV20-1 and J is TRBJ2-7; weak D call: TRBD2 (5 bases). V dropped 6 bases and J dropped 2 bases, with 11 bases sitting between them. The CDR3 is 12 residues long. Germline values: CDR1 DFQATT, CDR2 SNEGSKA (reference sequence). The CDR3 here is CSASDGTYEQYI. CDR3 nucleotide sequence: TGCAGTGCCTCAGACGGGACCTACGAGCAGTACATC.

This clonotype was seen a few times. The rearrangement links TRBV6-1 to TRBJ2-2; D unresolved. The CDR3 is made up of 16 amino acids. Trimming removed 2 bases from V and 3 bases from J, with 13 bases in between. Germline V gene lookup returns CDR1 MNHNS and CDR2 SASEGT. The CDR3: CASSERAATDTGELFF. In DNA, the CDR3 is TGTGCCAGCAGTGAACGGGCAGCCACCGACACCGGGGAGCTGTTTTTT.

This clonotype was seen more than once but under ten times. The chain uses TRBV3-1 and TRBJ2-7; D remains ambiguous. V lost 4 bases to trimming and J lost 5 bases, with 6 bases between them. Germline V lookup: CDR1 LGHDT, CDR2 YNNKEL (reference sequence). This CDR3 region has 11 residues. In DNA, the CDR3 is TGTGCCAGCAGCCTCTACCACGAGCAGTACTTC. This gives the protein CASSLYHEQYF.

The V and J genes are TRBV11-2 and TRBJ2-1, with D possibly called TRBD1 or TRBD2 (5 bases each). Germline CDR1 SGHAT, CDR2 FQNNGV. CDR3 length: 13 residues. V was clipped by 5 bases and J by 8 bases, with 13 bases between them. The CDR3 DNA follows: TGTGCCAGCAGCATCGCAGGGAGCGATGAGCAGTTCTTC. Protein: CASSIAGSDEQFF.

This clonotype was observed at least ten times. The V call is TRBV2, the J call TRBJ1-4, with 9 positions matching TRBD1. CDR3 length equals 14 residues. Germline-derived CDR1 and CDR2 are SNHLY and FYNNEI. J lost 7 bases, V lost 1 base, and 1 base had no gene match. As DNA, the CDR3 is TGTGCCAGCAGTGAAGGGACAGGGGCTGAAAAACTGTTTTTT. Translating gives CASSEGTGAEKLFF. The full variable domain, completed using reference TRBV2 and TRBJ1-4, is EPEVTQTPSHQVTQMGQEVILRCVPISNHLYFYWYRQILGQKVEFLVSFYNNEISEKSEIFDDQFSVERPDGSNFTLKIRSTKLEDSAMYFCASSEGTGAEKLFFGSGTQLSVL.

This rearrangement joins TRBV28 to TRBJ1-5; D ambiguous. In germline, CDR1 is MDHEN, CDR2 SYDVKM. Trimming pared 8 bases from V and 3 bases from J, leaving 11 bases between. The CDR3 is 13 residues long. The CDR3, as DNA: TGTGCCAGCCAGACTATTAACAATCAGCCCCAGCATTTT. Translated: CASQTINNQPQHF.

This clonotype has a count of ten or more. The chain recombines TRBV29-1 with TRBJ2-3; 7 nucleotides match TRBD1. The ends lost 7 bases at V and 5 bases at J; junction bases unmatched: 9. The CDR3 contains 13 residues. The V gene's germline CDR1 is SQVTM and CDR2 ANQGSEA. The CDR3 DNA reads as TGCAGCGGAGAAGGGGGCCGCGGAGATACGCAGTATTTT. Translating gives CSGEGGRGDTQYF.

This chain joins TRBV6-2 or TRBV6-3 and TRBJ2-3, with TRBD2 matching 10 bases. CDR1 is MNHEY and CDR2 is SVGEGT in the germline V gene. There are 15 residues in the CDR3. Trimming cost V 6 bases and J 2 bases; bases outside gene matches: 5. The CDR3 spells CASRRSGGATDTQYF. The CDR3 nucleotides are TGTGCCAGCAGGAGAAGCGGGGGGGCCACAGATACGCAGTATTTT.

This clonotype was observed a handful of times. As DNA, the CDR3 is TGTGCCAGCAGTTTACCTCCGCGGCTTGGGATTTACCAAGAGACCCAGTACTTC. This codes for CASSLPPRLGIYQETQYF. The chain is built from TRBV12-3 or TRBV12-4 and TRBJ2-5; D ambiguous. This CDR3 region has 18 residues. V lost 2 bases to trimming and J lost 0 bases, with 19 bases between them.

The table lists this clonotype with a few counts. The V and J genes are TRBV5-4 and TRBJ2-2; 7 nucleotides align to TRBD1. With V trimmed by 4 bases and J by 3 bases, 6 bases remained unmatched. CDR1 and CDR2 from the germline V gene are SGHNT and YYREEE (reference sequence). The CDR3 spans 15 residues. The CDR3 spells CASSTRTGDTGELFF. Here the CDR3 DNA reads TGTGCCAGCAGCACGCGAACAGGGGACACCGGGGAGCTGTTTTTT. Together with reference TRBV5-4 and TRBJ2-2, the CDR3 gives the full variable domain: ETGVTQSPTHLIKTRGQQVTLRCSSQSGHNTVSWYQQALGQGPQFIFQYYREEENGRGNFPPRFSGLQFPNYSSELNVNALELDDSALYLCASSTRTGDTGELFFGEGSRLTVL.

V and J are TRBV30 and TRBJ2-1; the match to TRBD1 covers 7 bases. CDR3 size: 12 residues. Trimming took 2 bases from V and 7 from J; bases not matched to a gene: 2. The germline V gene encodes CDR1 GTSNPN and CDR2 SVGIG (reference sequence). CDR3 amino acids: CAWSLRGNEQFF. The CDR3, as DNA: TGTGCCTGGAGTCTCAGGGGGAATGAGCAGTTCTTC.

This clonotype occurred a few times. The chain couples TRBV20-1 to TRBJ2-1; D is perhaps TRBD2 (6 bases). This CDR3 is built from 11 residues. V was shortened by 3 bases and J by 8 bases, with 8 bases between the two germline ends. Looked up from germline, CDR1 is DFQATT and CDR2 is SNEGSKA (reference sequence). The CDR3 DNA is TGCAGTGCTAGGCGGGGCTATGAGCAGTTCTTC. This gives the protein CSARRGYEQFF.

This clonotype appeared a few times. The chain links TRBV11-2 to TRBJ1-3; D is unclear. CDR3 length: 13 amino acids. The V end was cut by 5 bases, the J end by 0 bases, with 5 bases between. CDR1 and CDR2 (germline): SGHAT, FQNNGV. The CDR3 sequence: CASSEISGNTIYF. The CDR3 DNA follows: TGTGCCAGCAGCGAAATCTCTGGAAACACCATATATTTT.

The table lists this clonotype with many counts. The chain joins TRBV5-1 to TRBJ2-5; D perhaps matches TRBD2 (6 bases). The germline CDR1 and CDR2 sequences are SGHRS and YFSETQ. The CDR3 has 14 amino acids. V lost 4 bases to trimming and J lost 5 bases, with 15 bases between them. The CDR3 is CASSGTPSGETQYF. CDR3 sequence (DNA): TGCGCCAGCAGCGGGACCCCGAGCGGGGAGACCCAGTACTTC.

CDR3 nucleotides: TGTGCCAGCGTTAAAACGCAGGGGCCCGCTGAAGCTTTCTTT. Its protein is CASVKTQGPAEAFF. The chain links TRBV6-1 to TRBJ1-1, with a possible D match to TRBD1 (6 bases). The CDR3 has 14 amino acids. The V end was cut by 8 bases, the J end by 6 bases, with 19 bases between. Per germline, CDR1 MNHNS and CDR2 SASEGT.

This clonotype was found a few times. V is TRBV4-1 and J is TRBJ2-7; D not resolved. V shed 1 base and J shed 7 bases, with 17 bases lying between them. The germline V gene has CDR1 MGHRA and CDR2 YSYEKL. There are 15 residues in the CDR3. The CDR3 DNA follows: TGCGCCAGCAGCCAAGTGGAACGCTTGATTGATGAGCAGTACTTC. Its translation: CASSQVERLIDEQYF.

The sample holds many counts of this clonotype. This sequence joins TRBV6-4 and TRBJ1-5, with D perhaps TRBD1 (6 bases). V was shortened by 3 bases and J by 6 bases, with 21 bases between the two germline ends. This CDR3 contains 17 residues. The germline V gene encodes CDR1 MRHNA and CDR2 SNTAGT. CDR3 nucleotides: TGTGCCAGCAGTGATGGGGCCAGAACAGGGTCAAGTCAGCCCCAGCATTTT. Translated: CASSDGARTGSSQPQHF.